This entry features one T cell receptor (beta chain) sequence. Antigen: not known. This sample was included in a study of identical twins. Study observations and caveats: Memory repertoires lacked the insertion deficit that abundant cord blood beta clonotypes showed. Cross-sectional statistical analysis, not tracking of the same donors, underpinned the conclusions.

Germline values: CDR1 ENHRY, CDR2 SYGVKD. V was cut by 3 bases and J by 0 bases, with 12 bases left in between. The CDR3 runs to 16 residues. TCRdb recomputed calls from the 5' RACE reads with MiXCR, one row per CDR3 protein. Altogether roughly 1.6 million distinct CDR3 sequences are present, around a third being singletons, with the ten largest covering around 0.3%. V is TRBV10-3 and J is TRBJ2-1; D could derive from TRBD1 or TRBD2 (5 bases each). The sample was cord blood. The sequence was collected from a newborn girl in good health. CDR3 sequence reads: CAISDGTSHSYNEQFF. In DNA form, the CDR3 reads TGTGCCATCAGTGATGGGACCTCCCACTCCTACAATGAGCAGTTCTTC.